The rows below give T cell receptor beta chains drawn from one sample of a study of Ad26.COV2.S vaccination and SARS-CoV-2 variants. The repertoire was sequenced with immunoSEQ multiplex PCR; TCRdb's copy has only in-frame clones and lacks some. Of roughly 380,000 clones in the sample, around 87% were seen once. The sequencing used peripheral blood, collected in a trial of Ad26.COV2.S vaccine versus placebo. The source is a person aged 18-60 years who received the Ad26.COV2.S COVID-19 vaccine or a placebo. Each CDR3 is given with its conserved first and last residue.

TRBJ2-1 | TRBV6-4 | CASSPGLYNEQFF
TRBJ1-5 | TRBV30 | CAWSSGIGNQPQHF
TRBJ2-1 | TRBV7-9 | CASSLGLVVDRGRNEQFF
TRBJ2-1 | TRBV7-9 | CASSLSGQGYEQFF
TRBJ1-5 | TRBV3-1/TRBV3-2 | CASSQRRANQPQHF
TRBJ1-1 | TRBV11-2 | CASNQLGRRGLGTEAFF
TRBJ2-1 | TRBV11-3 | CASSSAGANEQFF
TRBJ2-2 | TRBV10-3 | CATFLAGELFF
TRBJ2-5 | TRBV7-7 | CASSLGLQETQYF
TRBJ2-7 | TRBV6-2/TRBV6-3 | CASSLPGYEQYF
TRBJ2-7 | TRBV28 | CATLGEIYSSYEQYF
TRBJ2-1 | TRBV10-3 | CASNPGDHNEQFF
TRBJ2-1 | TRBV3-1/TRBV3-2 | CASSQGAGNNEQFF
TRBJ2-5 | TRBV5-8 | CASSPKGDDGETQYF
TRBJ1-1 | TRBV5-4 | CASSLQGNEAFF
TRBJ1-1 | TRBV6-6 | CASSPPGHLRVNTEAFF
TRBJ2-7 | TRBV25-1 | CASSGPHEQYF
TRBJ1-1 | TRBV11-1 | CASSPLAGLNTEAFF
TRBJ2-5 | TRBV18 | CASSPPQNPQETQYF
TRBJ1-2 | TRBV30 | CAWSAGTRRAF